This TCR beta chain was retrieved from a study of Graves' ophthalmopathy and Graves' hyperthyroidism. V dropped 1 base and J dropped 2; count of bases not matched to a gene: 13. Per germline, CDR1 LNHNV and CDR2 YYDKDF (reference sequence). This CDR3 contains 18 residues. As the template, RNA transcripts were used to amplify TCR beta CDR3 regions. Amplification began with first-round RT-PCR using HTBI primers, then second-round multiplex PCR was performed. Via MiXCR, TCRdb re-called the multiplex PCR reads, giving one row per CDR3 protein. The repertoire consists of hundreds of thousands of distinct CDR3 sequences, with about 47% occurring once and the leading ten covering around 47%.

The TCR comes from an adult man with Graves' ophthalmopathy. Sequencing was carried out using peripheral blood. J is TRBJ1-2 and V is TRBV15; TRBD1 aligns across 7 bases. Here the CDR3 DNA reads TGTGCCACCAGCAGAGGTTTCTATAGACAGGGCGAGAACTATGGCTACACCTTC. As protein: CATSRGFYRQGENYGYTF.